This TCR beta chain was captured in a study of blood T cell repertoires in COVID-19. Study-wide context: Acute and convalescent COVID-19 specimens originated in the United States, Italy and Spain. Nucleic acid was either cDNA or gDNA, and it came from T cells, B-cell-depleted T cells, or PBMCs.

Germline loops: CDR1 LGHNA, CDR2 YNFKEQ. The length of the CDR3 is 17 residues. The ends were cut back, 1 base at V and 5 bases at J, with 18 bases in the middle. In the study's own analysis: The authors estimated nucleated cell counts from reference gene primer amplification. The assay was immunoSEQ multiplex PCR, and TCRdb's table has in-frame clones only and misses some. The DNA gave D and trimming, while V, J and clone size come from that table. The sample has around 39,000 clones; roughly 80% are singletons. This clone was found a few times. Sequences were obtained from peripheral blood. The V call is TRBV4-2, the J call TRBJ1-5; D is possibly TRBD1 (6 bases). The TCR sequence derives from an elderly man with active or convalescent COVID-19. CDR3 DNA: TGTGCCAGCAGCCAAGCCGCAGGGCAGACAGGAGATCAGCCCCAGCATTTT. This translates into CASSQAAGQTGDQPQHF.